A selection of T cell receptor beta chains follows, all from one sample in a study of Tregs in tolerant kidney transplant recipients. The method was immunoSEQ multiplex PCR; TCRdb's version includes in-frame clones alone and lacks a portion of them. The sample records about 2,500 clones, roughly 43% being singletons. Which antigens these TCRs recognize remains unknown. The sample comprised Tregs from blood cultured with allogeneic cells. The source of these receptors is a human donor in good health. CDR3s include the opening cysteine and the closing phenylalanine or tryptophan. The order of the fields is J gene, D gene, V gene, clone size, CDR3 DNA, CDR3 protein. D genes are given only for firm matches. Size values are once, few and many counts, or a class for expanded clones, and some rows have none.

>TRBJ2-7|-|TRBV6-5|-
TGTGCCAGCAGTCCGTACAGGGCCTCCTACGAGCAGTACTTC
CASSPYRASYEQYF
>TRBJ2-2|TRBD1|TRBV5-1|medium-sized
TGCGCCAGCAGCTTGCGTCAGGGGGACACCGGGGAGCTGTTTTTT
CASSLRQGDTGELFF
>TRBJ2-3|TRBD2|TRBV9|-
TGTGCCAGCAGCGTAGGACTAGCGGAAGATACGCAGTATTTT
CASSVGLAEDTQYF
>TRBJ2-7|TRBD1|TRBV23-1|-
TGCGCCAGCAGTCACCCGGGACAGGGGGCCCCAGGTGCCTACGAGCAGTACTTC
CASSHPGQGAPGAYEQYF
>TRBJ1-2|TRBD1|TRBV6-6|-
TGTGCCAGCAGCCGACTTGGACAGGGGGAAAATTATGGCTACACCTTC
CASSRLGQGENYGYTF
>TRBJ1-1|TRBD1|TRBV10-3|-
TGTGCCAGCAGTAGGGGACAGGGGTGGAACACTGAAGCTTTCTTT
CASSRGQGWNTEAFF
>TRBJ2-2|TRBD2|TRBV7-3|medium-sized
TGTGCCAGCAGCCGTGTAAGCCAGCGGGGGGCCTTGAGTACCGGGGAGCTGTTTTTT
CASSRVSQRGALSTGELFF
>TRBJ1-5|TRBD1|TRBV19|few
TGTGCCAGTAGTATAGTCATCGGGACAGGTGATCAGCCCCAGCATTTT
CASSIVIGTGDQPQHF
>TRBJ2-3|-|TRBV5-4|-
TGTGCCAGCAGCCGGGTGGATACGCAGTATTTT
CASSRVDTQYF
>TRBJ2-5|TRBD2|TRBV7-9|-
TGTGCCAGCAGCGTGCCCGGCCTAGCGGAAGAGACCCAGTACTTC
CASSVPGLAEETQYF
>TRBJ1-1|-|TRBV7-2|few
TGTGCCAGCAGCTTACTTATGCGGACTGAAGCTTTCTTT
CASSLLMRTEAFF
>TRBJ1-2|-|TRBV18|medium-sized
TGTGCCAGCTCACCACGGGGGGGCTATGGCTACACCTTC
CASSPRGGYGYTF
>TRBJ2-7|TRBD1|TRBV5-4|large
TGTGCCAGCAGCTTGGGGACCGGGACAGGGAGGTACGAGCAGTACTTC
CASSLGTGTGRYEQYF
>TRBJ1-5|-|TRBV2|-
TGTGCCAGCAGTTTGGACAGTATAGGTCAGCCCCAGCATTTT
CASSLDSIGQPQHF
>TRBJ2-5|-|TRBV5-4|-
TGTGCCAGCAGCTTCCCCCAAGAGACCCAGTACTTC
CASSFPQETQYF
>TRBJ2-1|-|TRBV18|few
TGTGCCAGCTCACTTCTAGAGCTACATCCCAATGAGCAGTTCTTC
CASSLLELHPNEQFF
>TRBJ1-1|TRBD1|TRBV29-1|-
TGCAGCGCGGACAGGGGGAACACTGAAGCTTTCTTT
CSADRGNTEAFF
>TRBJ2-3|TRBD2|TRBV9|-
TGTGCCAGCAGCGTAGGGGCGGGAGGATACACAGATACGCAGTATTTT
CASSVGAGGYTDTQYF
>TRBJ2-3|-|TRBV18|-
TGTGCCAGCTCAGCGGCAGATACGCAGTATTTT
CASSAADTQYF
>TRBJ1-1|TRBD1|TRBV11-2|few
TGTGCCAGCAGCAGTCGGACAGGGGGTTGGATGAACACTGAAGCTTTCTTT
CASSSRTGGWMNTEAFF
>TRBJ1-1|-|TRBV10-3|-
TGTGCCATCAGTGACTCGCGGATTGGGAGGAACACTGAAGCTTTCTTT
CAISDSRIGRNTEAFF
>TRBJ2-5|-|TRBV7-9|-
TGTGCCAGCAGCTTAGTATGGGGGAGACAAGAGACCCAGTACTTC
CASSLVWGRQETQYF
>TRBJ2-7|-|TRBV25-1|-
TGTGCCAGCAGTCCCAGGGAAGGGGAGCAGTACTTC
CASSPREGEQYF
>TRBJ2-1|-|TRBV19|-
TGTGCCACCCTGAGAGGAGGGAGCTCCTACAATGAGCAGTTCTTC
CATLRGGSSYNEQFF
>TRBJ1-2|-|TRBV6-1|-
TGTGCCAGCAGCCAAGGGTATGGCTACACCTTC
CASSQGYGYTF
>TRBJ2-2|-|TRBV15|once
TGTGCCACCAGCAGAGATAGGGCAGGCGGGGAGCTGTTTTTT
CATSRDRAGGELFF
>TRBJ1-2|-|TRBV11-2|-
TGTGCCAGCAGCAACAACCCAGGGTCAGGCTACACCTTC
CASSNNPGSGYTF
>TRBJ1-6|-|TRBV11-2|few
TGTGCCAGCAGCCTGTTGGGCTCCTTCAATTCACCCCTCCACTTT
CASSLLGSFNSPLHF
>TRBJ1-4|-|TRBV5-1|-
TGCGCCAGCAGCCTCACAGGGAACGGGGAAAAACTGTTTTTT
CASSLTGNGEKLFF
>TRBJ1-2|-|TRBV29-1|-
TGCAGCGTTGTGGGGGCGTATGGCTACACCTTC
CSVVGAYGYTF
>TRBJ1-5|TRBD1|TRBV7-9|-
TGTGCCAGCAGCTTAGTCCCGACAGGGCGCAATCAGCCCCAGCATTTT
CASSLVPTGRNQPQHF
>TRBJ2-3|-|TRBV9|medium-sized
TGTGCCAGCAGCGTTTGGGGACGGGGAACAGATACGCAGTATTTT
CASSVWGRGTDTQYF
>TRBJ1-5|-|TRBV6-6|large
TGTGCCAGCAGTTACTCGAGAGGGGGCAATCAGCCCCAGCATTTT
CASSYSRGGNQPQHF
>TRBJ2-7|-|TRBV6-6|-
TGTGCCAGCAGTTACTCGGGCGTCAGGGCCTACGAGCAGTACTTC
CASSYSGVRAYEQYF
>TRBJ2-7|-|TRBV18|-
TGTGCCAGCTCACCCGACAGGAGCTCCTACGAGCAGTACTTC
CASSPDRSSYEQYF
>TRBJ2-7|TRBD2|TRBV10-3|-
TGTGCCAGCAGGCCCTCCCTTGGACTAGCGACCTACGAGCAGTACTTC
CASRPSLGLATYEQYF
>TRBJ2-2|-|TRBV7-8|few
TGTGCCAGCAAACTTAGGCCTTTGGGGACCGGGGAGCTGTTTTTT
CASKLRPLGTGELFF
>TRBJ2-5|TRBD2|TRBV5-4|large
TGTGCCAGCAGCGTGCCCGGCCTAGCGGAAGAGACCCAGTACTTC
CASSVPGLAEETQYF
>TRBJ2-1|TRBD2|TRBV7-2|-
TGTGCCAGCAGCTTCGGTCTAGCGGGAGTGGTCATACAGAATGAGCAGTTCTTC
CASSFGLAGVVIQNEQFF
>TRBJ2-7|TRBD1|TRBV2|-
TGTGCCAGCAGTGACAGGGGGATATACGAGCAGTACTTC
CASSDRGIYEQYF
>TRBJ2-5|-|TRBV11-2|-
TGTGCCAGCAGCTTAGGGGTGGCAAGTATGGGGGGAGAGACCCAGTACTTC
CASSLGVASMGGETQYF
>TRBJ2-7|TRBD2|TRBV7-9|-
TGTGCCAGCAGCCTAAGCGGGAGGGGCCTCTACGAGCAGTACTTC
CASSLSGRGLYEQYF
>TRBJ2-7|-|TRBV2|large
TGTGCCAGCGGGGCTTATGCCCCGGGAAAGCAGTACTTC
CASGAYAPGKQYF
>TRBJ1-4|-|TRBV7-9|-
TGTGCCAGCAGCCCAAACGAGGGAGGGGAAAAACTGTTTTTT
CASSPNEGGEKLFF
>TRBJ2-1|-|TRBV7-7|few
TGTGCTAGCGGATCCTACAATGAGCAGTTCTTC
CASGSYNEQFF
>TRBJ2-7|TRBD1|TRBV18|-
TGTGCCAGCTCACCAAGCAGGGGCGGGACAGGCGAGCAGTACTTC
CASSPSRGGTGEQYF
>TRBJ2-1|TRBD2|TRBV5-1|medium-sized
TGCGCCAGCAGCTTGGTGCGGGGGGGCCTAACCGCCTACAATGAGCAGTTCTTC
CASSLVRGGLTAYNEQFF
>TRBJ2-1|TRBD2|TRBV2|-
TGTGCCAGCAACCCCCTAGCGGGATCCTACAATGAGCAGTTCTTC
CASNPLAGSYNEQFF
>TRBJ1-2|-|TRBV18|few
TGTGCCAGCTCTCCGATGCCCGACAGGTACTATGGCTACACCTTC
CASSPMPDRYYGYTF
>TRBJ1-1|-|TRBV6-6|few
TGTGCCAGCACCACACTGGGACGGGTTTGGAACACTGAAGCTTTCTTT
CASTTLGRVWNTEAFF
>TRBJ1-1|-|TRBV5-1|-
TGCGCCAGCAGCCCCGCGGGAGGAAACACTGAAGCTTTCTTT
CASSPAGGNTEAFF
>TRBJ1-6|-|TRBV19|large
TGTGCCAGTAGTCCAAATGGTAGGGGTAATTCACCCCTCCACTTT
CASSPNGRGNSPLHF